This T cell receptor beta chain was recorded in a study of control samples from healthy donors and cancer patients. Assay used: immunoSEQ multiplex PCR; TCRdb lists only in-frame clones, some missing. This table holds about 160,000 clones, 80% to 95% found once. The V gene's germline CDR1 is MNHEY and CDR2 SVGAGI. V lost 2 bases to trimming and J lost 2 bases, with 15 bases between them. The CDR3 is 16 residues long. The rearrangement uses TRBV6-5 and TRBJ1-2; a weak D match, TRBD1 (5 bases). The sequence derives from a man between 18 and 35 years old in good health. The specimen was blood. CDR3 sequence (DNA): TGTGCCAGCAGTTACGCGGTTGGCAGGGCAAACTATGGCTACACCTTC. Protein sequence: CASSYAVGRANYGYTF.